Each of the 5 T cell receptor beta chains below was sequenced from the same sample in a study of monozygotic twins with inflammatory bowel disease. TCRdb reprocessed the 5' RACE reads and keeps a single row for each CDR3 protein, giving no DNA. The sample spans approximately 160,000 distinct CDR3 sequences; the ten largest clones claim less than 8%. Sequences were obtained from blood. All receptors come from a human donor with ulcerative colitis or Crohn's disease, or a healthy co-twin of an affected twin (not recorded which).

The chain combines TRBV5-1 with TRBJ1-1; no DNA is available, so the TRBD1 call from TCRdb remains unchecked. Germline V lookup: CDR1 SGHRS, CDR2 YFSETQ. The CDR3 length is 15 residues. CDR3 residues: CASSENGHPNTEAFF.

V and J are TRBV5-1 and TRBJ2-1; TCRdb selects TRBD2, and the lack of DNA leaves this call unchecked. CDR1 is SGHRS and CDR2 is YFSETQ in the germline V gene. The CDR3 contains 16 residues. The CDR3 loop reads CANSQPTAGEYNEQFF.

V and J are TRBV28 and TRBJ2-2; the TCRdb D gene call, TRBD1, has no DNA to confirm it. CDR3 length: 15 amino acids. Germline-derived CDR1 and CDR2 are MDHEN and SYDVKM. This CDR3 reads CASRVPGGYAGELFF.

The rearrangement links TRBV6-1 to TRBJ2-7; the D gene TCRdb calls, TRBD2, cannot be checked with no DNA. The CDR3 consists of 14 residues. Per germline, CDR1 MNHNS and CDR2 SASEGT. CDR3 in amino acids: CASSDDPGGYEQYF.

J is TRBJ1-6 and V is TRBV21-1; TCRdb's D call, TRBD1, is unchecked because there is no DNA. TRBV21-1 is a listed pseudogene. CDR3 size: 15 residues. This chain's CDR3 is CASIVQGSYNSPLHF.